This note documents a single T cell receptor (beta chain) sequence. Which antigen it targets is not known. Base-call qualities are not available, and no considerably larger clone is one nucleotide away. Synthetic TCR analog templates were spiked into each PCR so that absolute template abundance could be estimated from read counts. The immunoSEQ assay was used to amplify TCRbeta CDR3 regions from genomic DNA with bias-controlled V and J gene primers. Sequencing of rearranged TCRbeta segments was performed at approximately 20X coverage. In the original analysis: Sequencing errors were corrected by clustering and CDR3s were annotated against IMGT to assign V, D and J genes. Only productive TCRbeta rearrangements were used in downstream analyses, excluding out-of-frame or stop-codon sequences. Clonality was computed as one minus Shannon entropy normalized by the log of the number of unique productive sequences. Clones differing between time points or between blood and tumor were identified using Fisher's exact test with Benjamini-Hochberg correction, with an adjusted p below 0.01 applied as the threshold. The immuneACCESS repertoire file appears here via TCRdb, limited to in-frame rearrangements. These files lack a portion of the clones; in checked studies, under half of the deficit traces to unresolved V genes, and the cause of the others is not known. The V and J calls and the clone size are those of that table, but D and trimming were determined from the DNA. Recorded for this sample are fewer than 100,000 clones; around four fifths of them occurred a single time. Roughly 7.3% of the sample is taken by the ten largest.

The germline V gene sets CDR1 to SQVTM and CDR2 to ANQGSEA. The CDR3 measures 13 amino acids from cysteine to phenylalanine. The read is trimmed to its CDR3 DNA, 39 bases read in frame from base 1. The V and J ends are trimmed by 6 bases and 2 bases, leaving 14 bases between them. This sample was taken from a study of PD-L1 blockade in urothelial cancer (dated by TCRdb to the late 2010s). Study-level background: Every patient began therapy in 2014 and was given atezolizumab 1,200 mg intravenously every 3 weeks. About 90% of the 29 patients were identified as males with urothelial cancer of bladder origin, and a prior smoking history was reported by 18 of 29 patients. An ECOG performance status of 0 or 1 was recorded for the patients, and 0 to 3 prior chemotherapy regimens had been received by the patients. Blood samples were analyzed at 3 weeks after treatment start (second dose) and at 6 weeks after treatment start. A median of about 140,000 T cells and some 82,000 unique TCRs was obtained from blood samples, and a median clonality of about 0.08 was observed. Somatic, immune and clinical correlates of response to PD-L1 blockade with atezolizumab in urothelial cancer were the focus of an exploratory multi-omic analysis. TCR sequencing covered pretreatment tumor samples and matched, serially collected peripheral blood taken before and after atezolizumab treatment. Progression-free survival longer than 6 months counted as durable clinical benefit, and TCR features were additionally tested against both progression-free and overall survival. In the same patients, pretreatment tumors underwent whole exome sequencing and RNA sequencing in addition to TCR sequencing. Durable clinical benefit was achieved by nine patients and was not achieved by 20 patients. Twenty-nine patients had pretreatment blood TCR-seq, some 24 had at least one posttreatment blood collection, and some 24 had tumor TCR-seq.

What the authors observed across the whole study: Improved progression-free and overall survival was found to be associated with pretreatment peripheral blood TCR clonality below the median. Because the sample size was small (n ≈ 27) and many exploratory analyses were performed, the results are intended to be hypothesis-generating. Patients with durable benefit showed greater expansion of tumor-associated TCR clones in peripheral blood 3 weeks after starting treatment (n of about 20, p = 0.022).

What this sample's time point label stands for: pretreatment peripheral blood. A total of 29 patients with locally advanced or metastatic urothelial carcinoma, treated at Memorial Sloan Kettering on a trial protocol, made up the cohort. Peripheral blood mononuclear cells were collected pretreatment and during treatment, at between 1 and 8 total time points per patient. The Qiagen DNeasy Blood extraction kit was used to purify genomic DNA from total PBMCs and tumor samples. PBMCs were collected pretreatment and during treatment, and were isolated and stored as previously described. The sequence was collected from a man aged 35 to 55 with urothelial cancer. In this chain, TRBV29-1 is recombined with TRBJ2-7, with TRBD1 tentatively as D gene (5 bases match). This specimen was PBMCs, taken around atezolizumab (anti-PD-L1) treatment. The CDR3 protein: CSVLTANTYEQYF. Here is the DNA: TGCAGCGTCCTGACAGCCAACACCTACGAGCAGTACTTC.